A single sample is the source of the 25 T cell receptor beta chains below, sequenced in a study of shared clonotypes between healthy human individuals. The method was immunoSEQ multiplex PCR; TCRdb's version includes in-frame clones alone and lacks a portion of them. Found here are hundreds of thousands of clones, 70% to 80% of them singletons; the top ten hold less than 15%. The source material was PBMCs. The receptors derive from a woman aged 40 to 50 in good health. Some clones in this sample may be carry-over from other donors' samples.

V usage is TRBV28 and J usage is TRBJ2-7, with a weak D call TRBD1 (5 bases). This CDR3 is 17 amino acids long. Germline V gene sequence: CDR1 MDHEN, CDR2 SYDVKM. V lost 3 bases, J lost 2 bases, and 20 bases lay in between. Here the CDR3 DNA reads TGTGCCAGCAGTTTGACCCTGGGGCTTCGAATGACCTACGAGCAGTACTTC. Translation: CASSLTLGLRMTYEQYF. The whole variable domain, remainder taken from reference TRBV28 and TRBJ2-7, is DVKVTQSSRYLVKRTGEKVFLECVQDMDHENMFWYRQDPGLGLRLIYFSYDVKMKEKGDIPEGYSVSREKKERFSLILESASTNQTSMYLCASSLTLGLRMTYEQYFGPGTRLTVT.

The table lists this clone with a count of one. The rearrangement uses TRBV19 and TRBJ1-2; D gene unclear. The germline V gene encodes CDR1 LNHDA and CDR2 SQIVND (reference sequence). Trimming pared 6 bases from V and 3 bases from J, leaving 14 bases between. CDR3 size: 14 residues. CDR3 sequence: CASSPSTGYYGYTF. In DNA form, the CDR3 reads TGTGCCAGTAGCCCTTCTACCGGTTACTATGGCTACACCTTC.

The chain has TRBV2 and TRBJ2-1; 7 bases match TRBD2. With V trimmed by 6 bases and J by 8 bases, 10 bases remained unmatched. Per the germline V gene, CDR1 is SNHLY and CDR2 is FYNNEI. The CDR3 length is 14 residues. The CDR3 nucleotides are TGTGCCAGCAGCGGACCCACGGGGGGAGATGAGCAGTTCTTC. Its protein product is CASSGPTGGDEQFF.

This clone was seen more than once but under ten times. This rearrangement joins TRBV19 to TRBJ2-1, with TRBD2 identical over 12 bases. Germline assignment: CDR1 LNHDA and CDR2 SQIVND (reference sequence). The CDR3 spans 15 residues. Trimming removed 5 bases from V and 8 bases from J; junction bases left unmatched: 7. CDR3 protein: CASSALAGGLHEQFF. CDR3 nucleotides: TGTGCCAGTAGTGCTCTAGCGGGAGGGTTGCATGAGCAGTTCTTC.

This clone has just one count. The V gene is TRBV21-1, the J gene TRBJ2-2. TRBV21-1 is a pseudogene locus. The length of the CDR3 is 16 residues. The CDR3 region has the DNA TGTGCCAGCAGCCTCCGGGACGGAATAAACACCGGGGAGCTGTTTTTT. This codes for CASSLRDGINTGELFF.

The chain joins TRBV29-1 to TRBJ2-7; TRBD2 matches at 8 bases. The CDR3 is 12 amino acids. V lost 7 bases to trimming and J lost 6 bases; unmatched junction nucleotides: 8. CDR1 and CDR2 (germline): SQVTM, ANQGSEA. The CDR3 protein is CSGGAGGGEQYF. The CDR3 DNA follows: TGCAGCGGGGGCGCGGGAGGTGGCGAGCAGTACTTC.

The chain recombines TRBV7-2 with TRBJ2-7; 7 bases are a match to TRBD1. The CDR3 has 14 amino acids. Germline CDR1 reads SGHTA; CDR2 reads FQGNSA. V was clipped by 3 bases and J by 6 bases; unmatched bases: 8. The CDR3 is CASSLRQGLGEQYF. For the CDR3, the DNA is TGTGCCAGCAGCTTGCGACAGGGTCTTGGCGAGCAGTACTTC.

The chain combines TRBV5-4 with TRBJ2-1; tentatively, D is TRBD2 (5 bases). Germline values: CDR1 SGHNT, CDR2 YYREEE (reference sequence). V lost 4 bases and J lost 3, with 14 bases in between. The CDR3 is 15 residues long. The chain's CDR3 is CASSGIAGDYNEQFF. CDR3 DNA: TGTGCCAGCAGCGGCATAGCCGGGGACTACAATGAGCAGTTCTTC.

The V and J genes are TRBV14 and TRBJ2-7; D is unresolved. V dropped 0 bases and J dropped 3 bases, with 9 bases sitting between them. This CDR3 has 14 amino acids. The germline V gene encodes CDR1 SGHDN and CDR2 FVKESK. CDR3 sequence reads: CASSQEDHHYEQYF. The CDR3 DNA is TGTGCCAGCAGCCAAGAAGATCATCACTACGAGCAGTACTTC.

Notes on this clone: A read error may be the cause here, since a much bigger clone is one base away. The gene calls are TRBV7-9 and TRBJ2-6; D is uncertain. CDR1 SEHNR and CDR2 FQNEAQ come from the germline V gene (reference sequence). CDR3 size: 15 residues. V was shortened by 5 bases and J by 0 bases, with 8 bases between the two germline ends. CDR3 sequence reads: CASSPEISGANVLTF. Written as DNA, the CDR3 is TGTGCCAGCAGCCCCGAAATCTCTGGGGCCAACGTCCTGACTTTC.

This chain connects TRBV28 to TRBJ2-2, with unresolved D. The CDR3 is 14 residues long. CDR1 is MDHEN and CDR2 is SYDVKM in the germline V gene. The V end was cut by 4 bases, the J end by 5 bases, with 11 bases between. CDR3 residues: CASSSLYGTGELFF. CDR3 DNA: TGTGCCAGCAGTTCCCTCTACGGGACCGGGGAGCTGTTTTTT.

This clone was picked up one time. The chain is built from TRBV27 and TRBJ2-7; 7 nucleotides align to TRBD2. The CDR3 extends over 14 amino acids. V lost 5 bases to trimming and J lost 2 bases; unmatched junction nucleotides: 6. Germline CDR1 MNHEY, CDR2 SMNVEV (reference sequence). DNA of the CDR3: TGTGCCAGCAGTCACTGGGGGGGAGCCTACGAGCAGTACTTC. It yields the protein CASSHWGGAYEQYF.

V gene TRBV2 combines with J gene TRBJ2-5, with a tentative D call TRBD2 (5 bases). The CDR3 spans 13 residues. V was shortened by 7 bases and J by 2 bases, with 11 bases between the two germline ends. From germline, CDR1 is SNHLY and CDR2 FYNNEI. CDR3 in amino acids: CASTSLGQETQYF. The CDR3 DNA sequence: TGTGCCAGCACCTCACTAGGTCAAGAGACCCAGTACTTC.

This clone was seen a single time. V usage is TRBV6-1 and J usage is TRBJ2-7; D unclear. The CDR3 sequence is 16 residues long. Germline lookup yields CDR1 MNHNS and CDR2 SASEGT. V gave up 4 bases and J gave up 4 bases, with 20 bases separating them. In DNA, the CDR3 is TGTGCCAGCAGTGGCCATCTTGGCCCCCTGAGTTACGAGCAGTACTTC. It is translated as CASSGHLGPLSYEQYF.

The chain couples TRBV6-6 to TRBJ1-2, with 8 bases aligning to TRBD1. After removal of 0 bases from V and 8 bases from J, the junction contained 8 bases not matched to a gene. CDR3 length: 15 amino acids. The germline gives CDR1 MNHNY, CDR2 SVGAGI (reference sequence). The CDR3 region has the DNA TGTGCCAGCAGTTACTCGATCAGGGGGCTCCGGGGCTACACCTTC. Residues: CASSYSIRGLRGYTF.

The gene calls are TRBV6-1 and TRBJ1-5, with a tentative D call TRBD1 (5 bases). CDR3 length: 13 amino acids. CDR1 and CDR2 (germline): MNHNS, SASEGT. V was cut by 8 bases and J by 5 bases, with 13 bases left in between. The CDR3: CASLDNSHQPQHF. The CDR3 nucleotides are TGTGCCAGCCTGGACAATTCTCATCAGCCCCAGCATTTT.

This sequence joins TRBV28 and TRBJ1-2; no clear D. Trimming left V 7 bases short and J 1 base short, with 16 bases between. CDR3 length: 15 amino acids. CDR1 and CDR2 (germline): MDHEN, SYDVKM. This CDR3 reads CASTQLSLLNYGYTF. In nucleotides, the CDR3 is TGTGCCAGCACACAGCTAAGCCTCCTTAACTATGGCTACACCTTC.

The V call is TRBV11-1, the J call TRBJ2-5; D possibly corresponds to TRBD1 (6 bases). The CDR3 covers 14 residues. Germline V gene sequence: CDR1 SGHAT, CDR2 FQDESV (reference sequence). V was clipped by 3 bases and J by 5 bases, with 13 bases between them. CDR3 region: CASSFYGQSETQYF. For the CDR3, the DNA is TGTGCCAGCAGCTTTTACGGACAGTCGGAGACCCAGTACTTC. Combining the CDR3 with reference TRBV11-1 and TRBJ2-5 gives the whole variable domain EAEVAQSPRYKITEKSQAVAFWCDPISGHATLYWYRQILGQGPELLVQFQDESVVDDSQLPKDRFSAERLKGVDSTLKIQPAELGDSAMYLCASSFYGQSETQYFGPGTRLLVL.

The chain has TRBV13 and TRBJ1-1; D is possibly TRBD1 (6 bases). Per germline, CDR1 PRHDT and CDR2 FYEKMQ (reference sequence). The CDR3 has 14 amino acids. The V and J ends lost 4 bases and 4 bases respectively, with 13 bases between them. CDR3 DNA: TGTGCCAGCAGCTACAGGGAGGCGGGCACTGAAGCTTTCTTT. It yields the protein CASSYREAGTEAFF. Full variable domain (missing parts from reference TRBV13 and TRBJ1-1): AAGVIQSPRHLIKEKRETATLKCYPIPRHDTVYWYQQGPGQDPQFLISFYEKMQSDKGSIPDRFSAQQFSDYHSELNMSSLELGDSALYFCASSYREAGTEAFFGQGTRLTVV.

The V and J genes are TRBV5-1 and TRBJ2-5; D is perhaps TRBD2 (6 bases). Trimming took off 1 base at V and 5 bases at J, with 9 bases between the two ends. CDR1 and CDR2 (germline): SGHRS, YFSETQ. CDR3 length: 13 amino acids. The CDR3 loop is CASSLSGRETQYF. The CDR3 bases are TGCGCCAGCAGCTTGTCGGGGAGGGAGACCCAGTACTTC. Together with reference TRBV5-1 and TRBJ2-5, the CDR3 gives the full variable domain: KAGVTQTPRYLIKTRGQQVTLSCSPISGHRSVSWYQQTPGQGLQFLFEYFSETQRNKGNFPGRFSGRQFSNSRSEMNVSTLELGDSALYLCASSLSGRETQYFGPGTRLLVL.

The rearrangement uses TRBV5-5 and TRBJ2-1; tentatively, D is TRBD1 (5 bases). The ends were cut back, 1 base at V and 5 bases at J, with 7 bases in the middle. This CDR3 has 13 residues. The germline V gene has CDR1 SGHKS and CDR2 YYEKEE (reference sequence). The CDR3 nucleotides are TGTGCCAGCAGCTTGACAGGAGACAATGAGCAGTTCTTC. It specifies CASSLTGDNEQFF.

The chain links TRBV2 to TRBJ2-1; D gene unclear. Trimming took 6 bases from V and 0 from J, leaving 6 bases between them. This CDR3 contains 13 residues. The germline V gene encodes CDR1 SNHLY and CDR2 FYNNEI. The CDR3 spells CASRGASYNEQFF. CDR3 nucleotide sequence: TGTGCCAGCAGAGGAGCCTCCTACAATGAGCAGTTCTTC. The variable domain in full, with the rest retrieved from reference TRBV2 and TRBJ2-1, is EPEVTQTPSHQVTQMGQEVILRCVPISNHLYFYWYRQILGQKVEFLVSFYNNEISEKSEIFDDQFSVERPDGSNFTLKIRSTKLEDSAMYFCASRGASYNEQFFGPGTRLTVL.

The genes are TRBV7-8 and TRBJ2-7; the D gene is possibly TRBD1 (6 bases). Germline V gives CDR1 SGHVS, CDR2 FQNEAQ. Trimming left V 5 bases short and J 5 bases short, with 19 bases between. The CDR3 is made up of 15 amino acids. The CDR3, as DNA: TGTGCCAGCAGCGGGGGCTTGCCATCAACTGACGAGCAGTACTTC. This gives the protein CASSGGLPSTDEQYF.

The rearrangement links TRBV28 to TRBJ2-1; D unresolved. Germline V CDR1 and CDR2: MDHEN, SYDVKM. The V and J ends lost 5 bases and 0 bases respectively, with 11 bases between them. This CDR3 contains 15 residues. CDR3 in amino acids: CASSRHSGSYNEQFF. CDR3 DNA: TGTGCCAGCAGTCGACATAGTGGCTCCTACAATGAGCAGTTCTTC.

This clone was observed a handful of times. The CDR3 nucleotides read TGTGCCTGGAGCAGCTTCTCGGGGGGCGACGGCTACACCTTC. Protein sequence: CAWSSFSGGDGYTF. The chain has TRBV30 and TRBJ1-2; D possibly corresponds to TRBD1 (6 bases). With 3 bases removed from V and 8 bases from J, the gap between germline ends came to 19 bases. Germline V gene lookup returns CDR1 GTSNPN and CDR2 SVGIG (reference sequence). The CDR3 is 14 residues long.